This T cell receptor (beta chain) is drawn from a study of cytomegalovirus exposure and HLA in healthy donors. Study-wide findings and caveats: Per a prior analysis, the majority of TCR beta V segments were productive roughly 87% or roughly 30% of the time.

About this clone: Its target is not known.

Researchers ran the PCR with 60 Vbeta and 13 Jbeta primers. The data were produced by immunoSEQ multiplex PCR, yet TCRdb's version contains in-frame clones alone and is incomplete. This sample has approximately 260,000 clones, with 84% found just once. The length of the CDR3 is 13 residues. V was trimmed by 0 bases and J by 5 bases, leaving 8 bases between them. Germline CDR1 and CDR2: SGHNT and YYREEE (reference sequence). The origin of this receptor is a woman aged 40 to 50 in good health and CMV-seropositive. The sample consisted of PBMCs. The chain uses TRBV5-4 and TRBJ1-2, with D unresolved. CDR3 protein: CASSLDFSYGYTF. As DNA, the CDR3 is TGTGCCAGCAGCTTGGATTTTTCATATGGCTACACCTTC.